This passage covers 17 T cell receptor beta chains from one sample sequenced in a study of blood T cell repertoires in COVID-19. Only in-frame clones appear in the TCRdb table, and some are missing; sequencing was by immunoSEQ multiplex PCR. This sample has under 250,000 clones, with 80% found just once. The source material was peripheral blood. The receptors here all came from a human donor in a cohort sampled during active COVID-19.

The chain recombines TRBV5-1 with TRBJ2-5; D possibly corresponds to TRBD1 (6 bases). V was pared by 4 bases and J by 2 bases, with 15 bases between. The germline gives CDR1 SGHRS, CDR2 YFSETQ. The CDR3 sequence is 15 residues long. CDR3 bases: TGCGCCAGCAGCGCTGTGGGACATCCTCAAGAGACCCAGTACTTC. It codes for CASSAVGHPQETQYF.

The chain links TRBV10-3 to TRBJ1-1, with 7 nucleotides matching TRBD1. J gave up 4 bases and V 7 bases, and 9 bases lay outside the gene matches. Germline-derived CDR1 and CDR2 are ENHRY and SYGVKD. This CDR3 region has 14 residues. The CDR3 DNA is TGTGCCATCACCACAGGGGTCGGTGGCACTGAAGCTTTCTTT. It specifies CAITTGVGGTEAFF.

In nucleotides, the CDR3 is TGCGCCAGCAGCGAGATTGATCGCAGGGAGACCCAGTACTTC. This gives the protein CASSEIDRRETQYF. The J gene is TRBJ2-5, the V gene TRBV5-1; D gene unclear. V lost 4 bases and J lost 5, with 15 bases in between. The CDR3 runs 14 residues. In germline, CDR1 is SGHRS, CDR2 YFSETQ.

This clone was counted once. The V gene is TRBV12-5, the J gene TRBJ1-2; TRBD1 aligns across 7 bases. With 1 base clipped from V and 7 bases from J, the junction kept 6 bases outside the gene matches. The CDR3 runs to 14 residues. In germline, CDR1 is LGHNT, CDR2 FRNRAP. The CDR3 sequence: CASGLEPEGAGYTF. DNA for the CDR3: TGTGCTAGTGGTTTGGAACCTGAGGGGGCTGGCTACACCTTC.

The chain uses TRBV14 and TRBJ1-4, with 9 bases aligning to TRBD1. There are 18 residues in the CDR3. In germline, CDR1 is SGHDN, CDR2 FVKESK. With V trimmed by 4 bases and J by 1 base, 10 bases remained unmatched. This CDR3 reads CASSRSYRGHRTNEKLFF. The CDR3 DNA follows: TGTGCCAGCAGCCGCTCATACAGGGGGCATAGAACTAATGAAAAACTGTTTTTT.

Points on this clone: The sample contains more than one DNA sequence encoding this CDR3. The CDR3 DNA sequence: TGCAGCGTTGAGGGCAGGGCCGGGGAGACCCAGTACTTC. Amino acids: CSVEGRAGETQYF. The chain combines TRBV29-1 with TRBJ2-5; a weak D match, TRBD1 (5 bases). Trimming pared 3 bases from V and 5 bases from J, leaving 13 bases between. CDR1 and CDR2 from the germline V gene are SQVTM and ANQGSEA. The length of the CDR3 is 13 residues.

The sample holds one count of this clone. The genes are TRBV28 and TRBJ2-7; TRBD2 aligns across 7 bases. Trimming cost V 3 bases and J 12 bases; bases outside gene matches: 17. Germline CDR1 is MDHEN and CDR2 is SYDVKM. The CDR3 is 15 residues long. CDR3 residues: CASSFTTPGGKSTYF. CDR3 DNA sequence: TGTGCCAGCAGTTTCACGACCCCGGGGGGTAAATCTACGTACTTC.

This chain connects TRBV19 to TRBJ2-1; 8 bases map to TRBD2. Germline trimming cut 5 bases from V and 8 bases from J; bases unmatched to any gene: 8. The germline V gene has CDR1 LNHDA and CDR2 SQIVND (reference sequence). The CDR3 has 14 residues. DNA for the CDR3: TGTGCCAGTAGTTCCGGACTAGCTGGGGATGAGCAGTTCTTC. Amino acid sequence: CASSSGLAGDEQFF.

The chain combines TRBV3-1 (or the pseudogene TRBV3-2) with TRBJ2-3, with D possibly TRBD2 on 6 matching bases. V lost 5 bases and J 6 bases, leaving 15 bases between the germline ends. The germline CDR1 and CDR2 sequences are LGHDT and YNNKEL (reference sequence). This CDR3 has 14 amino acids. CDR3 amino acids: CASSARLGADTQYF. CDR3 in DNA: TGTGCCAGCAGCGCTAGACTAGGGGCGGATACGCAGTATTTT.

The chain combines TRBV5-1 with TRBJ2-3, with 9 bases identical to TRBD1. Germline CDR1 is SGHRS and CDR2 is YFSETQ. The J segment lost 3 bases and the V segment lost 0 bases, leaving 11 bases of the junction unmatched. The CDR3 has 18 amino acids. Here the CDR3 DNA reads TGCGCCAGCAGCTTGGTAGGGGGGACAGGGAAAATAACAGATACGCAGTATTTT. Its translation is CASSLVGGTGKITDTQYF.

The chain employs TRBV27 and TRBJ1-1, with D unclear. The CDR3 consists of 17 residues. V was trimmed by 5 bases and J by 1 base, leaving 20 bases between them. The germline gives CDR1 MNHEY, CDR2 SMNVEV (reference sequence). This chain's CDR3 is CASSPTGGKLRNTEAFF. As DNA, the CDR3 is TGTGCCAGCAGTCCCACGGGAGGGAAGCTCAGGAACACTGAAGCTTTCTTT.

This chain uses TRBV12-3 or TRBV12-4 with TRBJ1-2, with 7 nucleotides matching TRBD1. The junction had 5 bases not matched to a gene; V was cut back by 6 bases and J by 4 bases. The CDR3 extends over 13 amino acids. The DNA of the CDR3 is TGTGCCAGCAGCCGGACAGGTTTCTATGGCTACACCTTC. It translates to CASSRTGFYGYTF.

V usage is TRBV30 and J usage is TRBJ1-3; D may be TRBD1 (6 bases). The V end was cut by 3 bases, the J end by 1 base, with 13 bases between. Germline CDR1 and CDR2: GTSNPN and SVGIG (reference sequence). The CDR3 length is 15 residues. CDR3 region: CAWRDSRWSGNTIYF. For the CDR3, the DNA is TGTGCCTGGAGGGACAGCCGGTGGTCTGGAAACACCATATATTTT.

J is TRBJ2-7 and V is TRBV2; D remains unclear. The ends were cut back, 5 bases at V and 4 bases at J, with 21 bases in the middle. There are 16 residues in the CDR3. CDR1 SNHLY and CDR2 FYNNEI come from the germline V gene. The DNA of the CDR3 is TGTGCCAGCAGTATTAGCCGGATAAGGTCAACGTACGAGCAGTACTTC. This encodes CASSISRIRSTYEQYF. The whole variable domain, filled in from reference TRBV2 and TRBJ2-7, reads EPEVTQTPSHQVTQMGQEVILRCVPISNHLYFYWYRQILGQKVEFLVSFYNNEISEKSEIFDDQFSVERPDGSNFTLKIRSTKLEDSAMYFCASSISRIRSTYEQYFGPGTRLTVT.

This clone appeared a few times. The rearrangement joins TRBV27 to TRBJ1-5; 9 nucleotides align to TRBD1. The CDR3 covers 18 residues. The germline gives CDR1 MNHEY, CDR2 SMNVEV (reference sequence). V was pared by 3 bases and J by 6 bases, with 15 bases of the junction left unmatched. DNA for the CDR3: TGTGCCAGCAGTTTCTCGGGACAGGGAACCCTATGGGGTCAGCCCCAGCATTTT. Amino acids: CASSFSGQGTLWGQPQHF.

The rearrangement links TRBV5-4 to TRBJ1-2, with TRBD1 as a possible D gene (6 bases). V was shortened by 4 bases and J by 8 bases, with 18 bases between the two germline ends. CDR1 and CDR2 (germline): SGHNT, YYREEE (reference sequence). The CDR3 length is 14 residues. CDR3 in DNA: TGTGCCAGCAGCGACGGACAGAGTAGGGACGGCTACACCTTC. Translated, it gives CASSDGQSRDGYTF.

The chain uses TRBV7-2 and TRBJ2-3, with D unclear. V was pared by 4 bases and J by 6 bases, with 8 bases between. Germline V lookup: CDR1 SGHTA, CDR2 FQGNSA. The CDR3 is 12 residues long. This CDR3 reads CASSSMRDTQYF. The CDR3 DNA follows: TGTGCCAGCAGCTCTATGCGTGATACGCAGTATTTT.